This T cell receptor (beta chain) stems from a study of T cells after yellow fever vaccination (dated by TCRdb to the late 2010s). In the study overall: The SMART-Seq v4 Ultra Low Input RNA kit was used to prepare libraries from fractions with low cell numbers. Blood samples were taken at several timepoints before and after primary and secondary immunization, and bulk PBMC replicates and cell subsets were isolated. Two healthy male donors, one aged 18 to 30 and one aged 30 to 39 years, were included in the cohort. To track T-cell clones before and after primary and booster YFV17D yellow fever vaccination, bulk TCR alpha and beta repertoires were sequenced longitudinally.

General conclusions and limits of the study: FACS-sorted repertoires could contain abundant contaminating clonotypes from the bulk population, so computational filtering was required. A small fraction of clonotypes appeared in both the CD4 and CD8 compartments, likely as a result of convergent recombination. Most clones expanded after primary vaccination (almost 97% of CD4 and 88% of CD8) were re-detected after the booster, suggesting that broad memory maintenance occurred. Because the study included only a couple of donors, the extent to which the findings can be generalized is limited. Compared with the primary T-cell response, the secondary T-cell response was faster but weaker, reaching its peak on day 5 rather than on day 15.

The treatment or condition label corresponds to: live attenuated yellow fever vaccine strain. A standard Ficoll-Paque protocol was used to isolate PBMCs from peripheral blood. Dynabeads CD4 and CD8 positive selection kits were used to isolate CD4 and CD8 T-cell fractions. TriZol was used to extract RNA from bulk PBMCs, CD4 and CD8 fractions, and dextramer-positive and dextramer-negative fractions. Sequenced using an Illumina NovaSeq 6000. TCR cDNA was synthesized by 5'RACE template switching, which introduced a universal primer site and unique molecular identifiers. Priming of cDNA synthesis was performed from both the TCR alpha and TCR beta constant segments. Two PCR steps were used to amplify libraries, with sample barcodes and sequencing adapters being added in the second step. Sequencing of the libraries was done on either Illumina HiSeq 2500 (2x100 bp) or NovaSeq (2x150 bp). In the source study's methods: MIGEC handled demultiplexing of reads and collapsing into UMI consensus sequences, while MiXCR performed V(D)J alignment. Using edgeR on replicate PBMC samples, clonotypes were called vaccine-responding if FDR was below 0.01 and the log2 fold change was above 5 up to day 15. Bulk clonotypes were assigned CD4 or CD8 identity according to which sequenced CD4 or CD8 repertoire held them at higher abundance. The public reads were reprocessed in TCRdb via fastp at Q25 and MiXCR, keeping in-frame beta chains. A single entry per CDR3 protein holds the most common genes and DNA from its merged rows. These V and J calls derive from TCRdb rather than the authors' analysis. Recorded for this sample are 100,000 to 150,000 distinct CDR3 sequences; over 8% of them occurred a single time. Almost 40% of the sample goes to the ten largest clones.

The germline V gene (reference sequence) provides CDR1 SEHNR and CDR2 FQNEAQ. The junction shows trimming of 3 bases on V and 4 bases on J, plus 10 bases between the germline ends. The CDR3 sequence holds 13 residues, the cysteine and valine included. Only the CDR3 DNA stays, 39 bases, in frame from base 1. On this clonotype itself: What this receptor recognizes is not known. Within one base of it there is no much larger clone, and no base qualities were kept.

The sample in question was CD8+ T cells sorted from PBMCs, obtained on the day of the yellow fever booster vaccination. This clonotype was obtained from a man younger than 30 who received the YFV17D yellow fever vaccine. The sequence links TRBV7-9 to TRBJ2-7, with a weak D call of TRBD1 (6 bases match). The sequence in DNA is TGTGCCAGCAGCTTCAGACAGGAGTACGAGCAGTACGTC. It translates to CASSFRQEYEQYV.